Detailed here is one T cell receptor (beta chain). A universal primer site was created by template switching, with the cDNA bearing unique molecular identifiers. TCRdb re-called the 5' RACE reads through MiXCR, storing one row per CDR3 protein. Among about 530,000 distinct CDR3 sequences listed, approximately 20% were seen once. These data come from a study of identical twins. Trimming stripped 2 bases from V and 2 bases from J, with 13 bases between. This CDR3 spans 15 amino acids. The V gene's germline CDR1 is MGHRA and CDR2 YSYEKL. These data also formed part of another study, on yellow fever vaccine responses in identical twins.

This clonotype was obtained from a woman younger than 30 in good health. The sample was CD4+ T cells sorted from blood. The V gene is TRBV4-1, the J gene TRBJ2-7, with TRBD2 as a possible D gene (6 bases). As DNA, the CDR3 is TGCGCCAGCAGCCAAACTGGACGGGGGACCTACGAGCAGTACTTC. The encoded protein is CASSQTGRGTYEQYF.